The T cell receptor (beta chain) described here comes from a study of blood T cell repertoires in COVID-19. Study-wide background: The United States, Italy and Spain supplied acute and convalescent COVID-19 samples. PBMCs, B-cell-depleted T cells, or T cells provided the cDNA or gDNA that made up the material.

Per the original data handling: Amplified reference gene primers provided the basis for estimating nucleated cell counts. Repertoires were generated with immunoSEQ multiplex PCR, while TCRdb's copy carries only in-frame clones and drops some. That table is the source of V, J and clone size, and D and trimming were worked out from the DNA. This table holds around 20,000 clones, approximately 88% found once. The germline CDR1 and CDR2 sequences are SGHRS and YFSETQ. V shed 3 bases and J shed 0 bases, with 21 bases lying between them. This CDR3 region has 18 residues. The receptor was isolated from a human donor in a cohort sampled during active COVID-19. The donor label of this sample is uncertain. Input material: peripheral blood. V is TRBV5-1 and J is TRBJ1-1; D might be TRBD1 (6 bases). The CDR3 region has the DNA TGCGCCAGCAGCTCCTCCGGGGGGCCAACCCGAATGAACACTGAAGCTTTCTTT. The encoded protein is CASSSSGGPTRMNTEAFF.